Below, 31 T cell receptor beta chains from the same sample are listed, as sequenced in a study of human T cells and chemical hapten exposure. As for time point: pre-sensitization, week 0. Regarding treatment: therapeutic diphenylcyclopropenone sensitization with weekly scalp DPC. TCRdb itself ran the RACE reads through MiXCR, one entry per CDR3 protein. The table shows around 300,000 distinct CDR3 sequences, with over 5% occurring only once. Specimen: whole blood, collected in connection with sensitization to the hapten diphenylcyclopropenone (DPC). The source is a woman between 18 and 29 years old with alopecia areata. Some clones in this sample may be carry-over from other donors' samples.

This clonotype has just a few counts. This chain's CDR3 is CASSEGIGGAEAFF. CDR3 bases: TGTGCCAGCAGTGAAGGAATAGGGGGCGCTGAAGCTTTCTTT. The rearrangement joins TRBV6-1 to TRBJ1-1, with TRBD1 identical over 7 bases. The CDR3 totals 14 residues. CDR1 MNHNS and CDR2 SASEGT come from the germline V gene. V dropped 1 base and J dropped 6; count of bases not matched to a gene: 5.

This clonotype was found a few times. The chain recombines TRBV20-1 with TRBJ1-4; D unclear. CDR1 is DFQATT, CDR2 SNEGSKA, per germline (reference sequence). The CDR3 has 13 residues. The V and J ends lost 5 bases and 6 bases respectively, with 13 bases between them. This CDR3 is CSAQGGRDEKLFF. The CDR3, as DNA: TGCAGTGCTCAAGGAGGGCGCGATGAAAAACTGTTTTTT.

The table lists this clonotype with many counts. The chain has TRBV29-1 and TRBJ2-3, with 9 positions matching TRBD2. The length of the CDR3 is 21 residues. Germline V CDR1 and CDR2: SQVTM, ANQGSEA. V lost 7 bases, J lost 5 bases, and 31 bases stayed unmatched. For the CDR3, the DNA is TGCAGCGGAAGCCTTAACCCAGGCCATCTAGCGGGGTCCTCCCGTGAAGATACGCAGTATTTT. Protein: CSGSLNPGHLAGSSREDTQYF.

This clonotype was counted ten times or more. The chain uses TRBV20-1 and TRBJ2-5; D unresolved. Germline CDR1 and CDR2: DFQATT and SNEGSKA (reference sequence). The CDR3 contains 12 residues. The V and J ends lost 6 bases and 2 bases respectively, with 10 bases between them. CDR3 amino acids: CSARNLQETQYF. CDR3 in DNA: TGCAGTGCCCGCAATTTACAAGAGACCCAGTACTTC.

This clonotype was observed many times. The rearrangement links TRBV29-1 to TRBJ2-1, with a weak D call TRBD2 (6 bases). Trimming took 4 bases from V and 5 from J, leaving 21 bases between them. The germline CDR1 and CDR2 sequences are SQVTM and ANQGSEA. The CDR3 length is 16 residues. CDR3 DNA sequence: TGCAGCGTTGGAGGAGAGGGAGGAAATCTTAACAATGAGCAGTTCTTC. Protein: CSVGGEGGNLNNEQFF.

In the case of this clonotype: This may come from a read error, since a much larger clone is one base off. The rearrangement uses TRBV5-5 and TRBJ1-2; D is undetermined. Germline V lookup: CDR1 SGHKS, CDR2 YYEKEE (reference sequence). This CDR3 is built from 12 residues. The CDR3 DNA reads TGTGCCAACAGCTTATACGTTTATGGCTACACCTTC. It encodes CANSLYVYGYTF.

This clonotype was recorded many times. The CDR3 DNA reads as TGTGCCAGCTCCCGGGACGGTGTTCCTTCCTCTGAAAAACTGTTTTTT. Translating gives CASSRDGVPSSEKLFF. This chain links TRBV18 with TRBJ1-4, with TRBD1 as a possible D gene (5 bases). Deletions cut 6 bases from V and 7 bases from J, with 21 bases between. The V gene's germline CDR1 is KGHSH and CDR2 LQKENI. The length of the CDR3 is 16 residues.

This clonotype was observed many times. The chain couples TRBV6-2 or TRBV6-3 to TRBJ2-2; no clear D. CDR1 and CDR2 (germline): MNHEY, SVGEGT. The V and J ends lost 6 bases and 3 bases respectively, with 5 bases between them. The CDR3 runs to 12 residues. CDR3 DNA sequence: TGTGCCAGCAGGGACGACACCGGGGAGCTGTTTTTT. Amino acid sequence: CASRDDTGELFF.

This chain uses TRBV7-8 with TRBJ2-7; weak D call: TRBD1 (6 bases). Trimming removed 1 base at V and 7 bases at J, with 23 bases between. The CDR3 contains 17 residues. In germline, CDR1 is SGHVS, CDR2 FQNEAQ. CDR3 DNA sequence: TGTGCCAGCAGCTTAGGCGGTGGGGGCAGGGTCTTGGGAGAGCAGTACTTC. Amino acid sequence: CASSLGGGGRVLGEQYF.

This clonotype was counted between two and nine times. The chain is built from TRBV18 and TRBJ2-7; 8 bases align to TRBD2. The germline V gene encodes CDR1 KGHSH and CDR2 LQKENI. V trimming: 4 bases; J trimming: 3 bases; junction bases outside the gene matches: 8. The length of the CDR3 is 15 residues. This chain's CDR3 is CASSQEERGSYEQYF. The CDR3, as DNA: TGTGCCAGCTCACAGGAAGAGCGGGGGAGCTACGAGCAGTACTTC. Based on the CDR3 plus reference TRBV18 and TRBJ2-7, the full variable domain is NAGVMQNPRHLVRRRGQEARLRCSPMKGHSHVYWYRQLPEEGLKFMVYLQKENIIDESGMPKERFSAEFPKEGPSILRIQQVVRGDSAAYFCASSQEERGSYEQYFGPGTRLTVT.

This clonotype was counted between two and nine times. This chain's CDR3 is CAISPTGGRGTEAFF. CDR3 bases: TGTGCCATCTCACCTACAGGGGGAAGGGGCACTGAAGCTTTCTTT. This sequence joins TRBV10-3 and TRBJ1-1; 8 bases agree with TRBD1. After removal of 8 bases from V and 4 bases from J, the junction contained 12 bases not matched to a gene. This CDR3 contains 15 residues. The V gene's germline CDR1 is ENHRY and CDR2 SYGVKD.

This clonotype was observed a few times. The chain uses TRBV20-1 and TRBJ1-2; 7 bases are shared with TRBD1. The CDR3 spans 13 residues. Unmatched junction bases numbered 3, after V lost 3 bases and J lost 2 bases. Germline CDR1 DFQATT, CDR2 SNEGSKA (reference sequence). The CDR3 nucleotides read TGCAGTGCTAGTCGGGACAGAAACTATGGCTACACCTTC. Encoded protein: CSASRDRNYGYTF.

The rearrangement joins TRBV29-1 to TRBJ1-2, with 7 bases lining up with TRBD1. This CDR3 has 13 amino acids. Germline V gene lookup returns CDR1 SQVTM and CDR2 ANQGSEA. V trimming: 4 bases; J trimming: 6 bases; junction bases outside the gene matches: 8. CDR3 coding DNA: TGCAGCGTTGGCCGAGATCAGGGGGATGGCTACACCTTC. Translated: CSVGRDQGDGYTF.

The chain links TRBV4-3 to TRBJ1-6; 7 bases align to TRBD1. Trimming took 4 bases from V and 7 from J; bases not matched to a gene: 10. Germline V lookup: CDR1 LGHNA, CDR2 YSLEER. This CDR3 comprises 16 residues. The CDR3 nucleotides are TGCGCCAGCAGCCGCCTACAGGGGCCCGGGAATTCACCCCTCCACTTT. Amino acid sequence: CASSRLQGPGNSPLHF.

This clonotype turned up a few times. The chain recombines TRBV5-1 with TRBJ1-6; possible D gene TRBD1, 6 bases. The germline V and J ends were trimmed by 0 bases and 3 bases, with 13 bases remaining between them. The CDR3 spans 17 residues. From germline, CDR1 is SGHRS and CDR2 YFSETQ. Here the CDR3 reads CASSLEGGGDYNSPLHF. CDR3 in DNA: TGCGCCAGCAGCTTGGAGGGCGGGGGCGACTATAATTCACCCCTCCACTTT.

This clonotype showed up many times. Germline is not matched at one junction end, which may reflect a read error. V is TRBV7-7 and J is TRBJ2-2; no clear D gene. The V gene's germline CDR1 is SSHAT and CDR2 FNYEAQ (reference sequence). This CDR3 is built from 14 residues. CDR3 in amino acids: CASSSGVGFGELFF. CDR3 coding DNA: TGTGCTAGCAGCTCCGGTGTAGGGTTCGGGGAGCTGTTTTTT.

This clonotype was detected many times. CDR3 DNA sequence: TGTGCCAGCAGCTTCCGCCAGGGGGCTGAAAAACTGTTTTTT. Protein product: CASSFRQGAEKLFF. This chain connects TRBV11-2 to TRBJ1-4, with 8 positions matching TRBD1. CDR1 and CDR2 from the germline V gene are SGHAT and FQNNGV. After removal of 3 bases from V and 7 bases from J, the junction contained 4 bases not matched to a gene. The CDR3 length is 14 residues. Full variable domain (outside the CDR3, taken from reference TRBV11-2 and TRBJ1-4): EAGVAQSPRYKIIEKRQSVAFWCNPISGHATLYWYQQILGQGPKLLIQFQNNGVVDDSQLPKDRFSAERLKGVDSTLKIQPAKLEDSAVYLCASSFRQGAEKLFFGSGTQLSVL.

V and J are TRBV4-3 and TRBJ1-2, with TRBD1 identical over 7 bases. V lost 4 bases, J lost 8 bases, and 16 bases stayed unmatched. The CDR3 extends over 16 amino acids. Germline V gene sequence: CDR1 LGHNA, CDR2 YSLEER. The DNA for the CDR3 is TGCGCCAGCAGCCTATACCAAACCCCCGACAGGGACGGCTACACCTTC. This translates into CASSLYQTPDRDGYTF.

This clonotype was counted only a few times. The chain employs TRBV24-1 and TRBJ2-1, with TRBD2 matching 10 bases. The CDR3 is 16 residues long. Trimming cost V 4 bases and J 6 bases; bases outside gene matches: 8. CDR1 is KGHDR, CDR2 SFDVKD, per germline. The CDR3 sequence: CATSDRGLARGNEQFF. The CDR3, as DNA: TGTGCCACCAGTGACAGGGGACTAGCGCGGGGCAATGAGCAGTTCTTC.

The chain links TRBV12-3 or TRBV12-4 to TRBJ1-1; TRBD1 agrees at 7 bases. CDR3 length equals 14 residues. With V trimmed by 6 bases and J by 11 bases, 15 bases remained unmatched. DNA of the CDR3: TGTGCCAGCAGCCCCGATGGACAGGCCCCCATGGCTTTCTTT. Amino acid sequence: CASSPDGQAPMAFF.

This clonotype was found many times. CDR3 bases: TGTGCCAGCAGCATACTACAGGGATTGGATAACTATGGCTACACCTTC. Amino acids: CASSILQGLDNYGYTF. The rearrangement links TRBV5-4 to TRBJ1-2; tentative D call: TRBD1 (6 bases). The V end lost 4 bases, the J end lost 1 base, and 17 bases lay between the germline ends. There are 16 residues in the CDR3. The germline CDR1 and CDR2 sequences are SGHNT and YYREEE (reference sequence).

This clonotype was detected ten times or more. This chain uses TRBV29-1 with TRBJ1-1; D gene uncertain. V was cut by 3 bases and J by 3 bases, with 11 bases left in between. This CDR3 has 13 amino acids. Germline CDR1 SQVTM, CDR2 ANQGSEA. CDR3 sequence (DNA): TGCAGCGTTGAGACACAGCTCTACACTGAAGCTTTCTTT. This gives the protein CSVETQLYTEAFF.

The chain joins TRBV20-1 to TRBJ2-7; 14 bases are shared with TRBD2. The CDR3 is 18 amino acids. Looked up from germline, CDR1 is DFQATT and CDR2 is SNEGSKA (reference sequence). Germline trimming cut 0 bases from V and 4 bases from J; bases unmatched to any gene: 11. The CDR3 protein is CSARDSEGLAGGRYEQYF. CDR3 nucleotide sequence: TGCAGTGCTAGAGATTCCGAAGGACTAGCGGGGGGAAGGTACGAGCAGTACTTC.

In its sample, this clonotype was seen many times. This chain links TRBV7-2 with TRBJ1-1, with 10 nucleotides matching TRBD1. This CDR3 has 15 residues. Per germline, CDR1 SGHTA and CDR2 FQGNSA. Unmatched junction bases numbered 5, after V lost 4 bases and J lost 3 bases. CDR3 loop: CASSSTGTGDTEAFF. In nucleotides, the CDR3 is TGTGCCAGCAGCTCCACCGGGACAGGGGACACTGAAGCTTTCTTT.

At least ten counts were recorded for this clonotype. V gene TRBV12-3 or TRBV12-4 combines with J gene TRBJ2-3; possibly TRBD1 or TRBD2 for D (7 bases each). This CDR3 is built from 16 residues. Trimming stripped 5 bases from V and 2 bases from J, with 17 bases between. The CDR3 DNA sequence: TGTGCCAGCAGTCAGCCCCAGGGGGGGCTCACAGATACGCAGTATTTT. It is translated as CASSQPQGGLTDTQYF.

The V call is TRBV29-1, the J call TRBJ1-2; D is unresolved. This CDR3 is 13 amino acids long. In germline, CDR1 is SQVTM, CDR2 ANQGSEA. Trimming cost V 6 bases and J 8 bases, with 19 bases left between them. The CDR3 region is CSVLNQDLYGYTF. CDR3 bases: TGCAGCGTGCTAAACCAGGACTTATACGGCTACACCTTC.

This clonotype was counted between two and nine times. J is TRBJ1-2 and V is TRBV27; 7 bases agree with TRBD1. This CDR3 comprises 13 residues. Germline CDR1 is MNHEY and CDR2 is SMNVEV (reference sequence). The junction had 5 bases not matched to a gene; V was cut back by 3 bases and J by 7 bases. The CDR3 DNA reads TGTGCCAGCAGTTTTGAGGGGGCGTCTGGCTACACCTTC. Its protein product is CASSFEGASGYTF.

This clonotype was found many times. The CDR3 bases are TGTGCCAGCAGCTTAGTTTCCGAGCAGTACTTC. It codes for CASSLVSEQYF. J is TRBJ2-7 and V is TRBV13; D is undetermined. V was cut by 1 base and J by 6 bases, with 4 bases left in between. The CDR3 totals 11 residues. Germline V gives CDR1 PRHDT, CDR2 FYEKMQ (reference sequence).

This clonotype occurred a few times. The rearrangement links TRBV6-6 to TRBJ1-5; D may be TRBD1 (5 bases). The CDR3 covers 16 residues. V was trimmed by 2 bases and J by 3 bases, leaving 14 bases between them. The germline V gene has CDR1 MNHNY and CDR2 SVGAGI (reference sequence). The CDR3 protein is CASSYPQAGNNQPQHF. The CDR3, as DNA: TGTGCCAGCAGTTACCCCCAGGCAGGGAACAATCAGCCCCAGCATTTT.

The sample holds a few counts of this clonotype. The CDR3 sequence: CASSPPRTGENHEQYF. In nucleotides, the CDR3 is TGTGCCAGCAGCCCCCCCCGGACAGGGGAAAACCACGAGCAGTACTTC. V usage is TRBV3-1 and J usage is TRBJ2-7, with TRBD1 matching 9 bases. The CDR3 contains 16 residues. Trimming removed 4 bases from V and 5 bases from J; junction bases left unmatched: 12. Germline V lookup: CDR1 LGHDT, CDR2 YNNKEL (reference sequence).

This clonotype was recorded a few times. CDR3: CASSPSGVSGNTIYF. The CDR3 DNA is TGTGCCAGCAGCCCATCAGGCGTCTCTGGAAACACCATATATTTT. This sequence joins TRBV7-9 and TRBJ1-3; D call uncertain. Germline-derived CDR1 and CDR2 are SEHNR and FQNEAQ (reference sequence). The length of the CDR3 is 15 residues. Trimming pared 5 bases from V and 0 bases from J, leaving 11 bases between.